This T cell receptor beta chain came from a study of blood T cell repertoires in COVID-19. Study context: Acute and convalescent COVID-19 samples came from the United States, Italy and Spain. T cells, B-cell-depleted T cells, or PBMCs provided the cDNA or gDNA that served as material.

Authors' analysis steps: Counts of nucleated cells, estimated from reference gene primer amplification, were obtained. Using immunoSEQ multiplex PCR, the repertoire was profiled, and TCRdb retains in-frame clones only, with some absent. V and J calls plus clone size are reproduced from that table; the DNA served to infer D and trimming. The repertoire has 140,000 to 150,000 clones, about 89% of them found once; the top ten carry roughly 2.9%. The CDR3 contains 11 residues. V lost 7 bases and J lost 6; bases outside the gene matches: 3. Germline V gives CDR1 SGHDN, CDR2 FVKESK. This sequence was found in a man aged 55 to 69 with active or convalescent COVID-19. V usage is TRBV14 and J usage is TRBJ2-7; 7 bases agree with TRBD1. Input material: peripheral blood. Written as DNA, the CDR3 is TGTGCCAGCACCAACAGGGGCGAGCAGTACTTC. Protein: CASTNRGEQYF.